The present TCR beta chain was sequenced within a study of neurological immune-mediated disorders. Study summary: Among around 34 multiple sclerosis patients, around 30 were relapsing-remitting and 3 were secondary progressive.

At least ten counts were recorded for this clonotype. cDNA synthesis was performed by 5'RACE with 10-nucleotide random UMIs. From the 5' RACE reads, TCRdb called clonotypes with MiXCR, one entry per CDR3 protein. The sample lists about 84,000 distinct CDR3 sequences; about 4.3% were seen once. Time point denoted: longitudinal time-point 3. Sequencing used PBMCs. This TCR was sampled from a woman aged 55-69 years with multiple sclerosis.

The CDR3: CASSYSNRGNEQFF. DNA of the CDR3: TGTGCCAGCAGTTACTCGAACAGGGGTAATGAGCAGTTCTTC. The chain uses TRBV6-6 and TRBJ2-1; 7 positions agree with TRBD1. The V gene end was trimmed by 0 bases and the J gene end by 7 bases; junction bases not matched to a gene: 3. This CDR3 is 14 amino acids long. Germline CDR1 reads MNHNY; CDR2 reads SVGAGI (reference sequence).